Listed here is a single T cell receptor (beta chain). Antigen unknown. These data are taken from a study of blood T cells in healthy people across ages. As for the study in general: Using template switching, researchers captured about one barcoded beta molecule for each two T cells. Study findings and constraints: Donor CMV infection status was unknown, possibly confounding age-related changes in expanded clonotypes. Long-lived and aged donors differed, with more naive CD4+ cells and higher diversity in the long-lived.

The CDR3 has 15 residues. Germline V gene lookup returns CDR1 SNHLY and CDR2 FYNNEI. V dropped 11 bases and J dropped 1 base, with 19 bases sitting between them. Primers used in a second PCR of roughly 6 to 11 cycles were a sample-barcoded 5' primer and a J-beta primer mix. A tag from a template-switch adaptor with 12 random nucleotides marked each cDNA molecule. TCRdb reprocessed the 5' RACE reads with MiXCR, giving one entry per CDR3 protein. This table holds around 1,100,000 distinct CDR3 sequences, roughly two fifths found once. The sample consisted of blood. This rearrangement joins TRBV2 to TRBJ2-3; weak D call: TRBD2 (6 bases). The TCR comes from a man aged 18 to 35 in good health. DNA for the CDR3: TGTGCCGGCACCCCCGTGGGAGGTCGCACAGATACGCAGTATTTT. Its translation: CAGTPVGGRTDTQYF.